The source of this T cell receptor beta chain is a study of cytomegalovirus exposure and HLA in healthy donors. Study-wide background: Early released data comprised some 85 million unique TCRs from HLA-typed donors.

The PCR made use of 60 Vbeta and 13 Jbeta primers. Assay used: immunoSEQ multiplex PCR; TCRdb lists only in-frame clones, some missing. The sample yields about 180,000 clones, roughly 78% seen once. On this clone itself: What it binds is unknown.

Overall study findings and caveats: Many donors shared some public TCRs, even though most TCR sequences were rare. HLA allele associations emerged for some 16,000 TCR beta sequences in a later analysis, at 0.05 false discovery rate. With DRB1 most and HLA-C fewest, TCR association rates differed between HLA loci in a later analysis.

This clonotype originated in a woman aged 50 to 60 in good health and CMV-seropositive. Sequencing was performed on PBMCs.

The CDR3 nucleotides read TGTGCCAGCAGCCTGGGCCCGACAGCCAAAGAGACCCAGTACTTC. This sequence encodes CASSLGPTAKETQYF. V is TRBV13 and J is TRBJ2-5; maybe TRBD1 (5 bases). The ends were cut back, 5 bases at V and 3 bases at J, with 16 bases in the middle. CDR1 is PRHDT, CDR2 FYEKMQ, per germline (reference sequence). This CDR3 is 15 amino acids long. Together with reference TRBV13 and TRBJ2-5, the CDR3 gives the full variable domain: AAGVIQSPRHLIKEKRETATLKCYPIPRHDTVYWYQQGPGQDPQFLISFYEKMQSDKGSIPDRFSAQQFSDYHSELNMSSLELGDSALYFCASSLGPTAKETQYFGPGTRLLVL.